This T cell receptor (beta chain) was sequenced for a study of monozygotic twins with inflammatory bowel disease. Points from the study as a whole: Background noise in patient repertoires may stem from differing immunosuppressive treatments.

This CDR3 has 17 residues. The germline CDR1 and CDR2 sequences are LGHDT and YNNKEL (reference sequence). A remark on this clonotype: Its antigen is still unknown.

From its re-call of the 5' RACE reads, TCRdb lists each CDR3 protein once, without DNA. This sample's clone table lists about 450,000 distinct CDR3 sequences. The chain combines TRBV3-1 with TRBJ2-1. Sequences were obtained from blood. This TCR derives from a human donor with ulcerative colitis or Crohn's disease, or a healthy co-twin of an affected twin (not recorded which). CDR3 amino acids: CASSQTSTRLSYNEQFF.